The following is a T cell receptor (beta chain) sequence with its context. The data originate from a study of human T cells and chemical hapten exposure. TCRdb itself ran the RACE reads through MiXCR, one entry per CDR3 protein. The sample records roughly 98,000 distinct CDR3 sequences, about an eighth being singletons. Time point reported: patch test 1, 2 weeks after DPC sensitization. Treatment of the sample: therapeutic diphenylcyclopropenone sensitization with weekly scalp DPC. Before extraction, the whole blood was not fractionated, and total RNA was taken from it. This CDR3 is built from 13 residues. Germline CDR1 SQVTM, CDR2 ANQGSEA. With 6 bases removed from V and 0 bases from J, the gap between germline ends came to 9 bases.

Sample: whole blood, taken in connection with sensitization to the hapten diphenylcyclopropenone (DPC). This TCR came from a woman aged 40-49 years with alopecia areata. Some clones in this sample may be carry-over from other donors' samples. The chain has TRBV29-1 and TRBJ1-5; unclear D gene. In nucleotides, the CDR3 is TGCAGCGTCGGGGAAGATAGCAATCAGCCCCAGCATTTT. Its protein is CSVGEDSNQPQHF.